The clone carrying this T cell receptor beta chain was seen just once. The source of the sample is a study of cytomegalovirus exposure and HLA in healthy donors. 13 Jbeta primers and 60 Vbeta primers were used for the PCR. Method: immunoSEQ multiplex PCR; TCRdb's copy keeps in-frame clones and lacks some. The table records about 200,000 clones, around 88% of them present only once. Germline CDR1 and CDR2: MNHNS and SASEGT. The length of the CDR3 is 14 residues. V gave up 7 bases and J gave up 2 bases; unmatched junction bases: 5. This receptor was identified in a woman aged 25 to 39 in good health and CMV-seronegative. The sequenced material came from PBMCs. The chain employs TRBV6-1 and TRBJ1-2; 9 nucleotides match TRBD1. The CDR3 bases are TGTGCCAGCACACAGGGGACAGGGAACTATGGCTACACCTTC. Its protein product is CASTQGTGNYGYTF.